This TCR beta chain was profiled in a study of cytomegalovirus exposure and HLA in healthy donors. In the case of this clone: Its specificity is not known.

13 Jbeta primers and 60 Vbeta primers were used for the PCR. In the authors' workflow: As a later analysis found, there were 80 million to 90 million unique TCR beta chains, of which some 10 million were shared. Sequenced by immunoSEQ multiplex PCR; TCRdb stores in-frame clones only, minus some. V and J calls and clone size follow that table, whereas D and trimming were derived from the DNA. The table has tens of thousands of clones, 66% seen once. CDR1 and CDR2 from the germline V gene are SGHRS and YFSETQ. After removal of 4 bases from V and 0 bases from J, the junction contained 6 bases not matched to a gene. This CDR3 is 15 amino acids long. Notes on the study in general: Listed as cytomegalovirus-associated were 150 to 200 TCR beta chains.

The sequence was collected from a man aged 50 to 60 in good health and CMV-seropositive. The chain joins TRBV5-1 to TRBJ1-1; TRBD1 matches at 7 bases. Sequenced material: PBMCs. The CDR3 sequence: CASSTRDSLNTEAFF. Written as DNA, the CDR3 is TGCGCCAGCAGCACCCGGGACAGCTTGAACACTGAAGCTTTCTTT.